This entry lists 10 T cell receptor beta chains sequenced from one sample in a study of beta chain features in type 1 diabetes. Of the isolated RNA, all was reverse transcribed, and so the sequenced material was expressed TCRB transcripts. Profiling relied on immunoSEQ multiplex PCR, and the TCRdb table lists in-frame clones only, not all of them. The repertoire consists of roughly 230,000 clones, with over 9.5% occurring once and the leading ten covering approximately 0.035%. Sequencing input: naive CD4+ T cells from blood. The receptor source for this set is a woman aged 18-29 years in good health.

J is TRBJ1-3 and V is TRBV18, with 7 bases fitting TRBD1. V lost 2 bases, J lost 4 bases, and 5 bases stayed unmatched. CDR1 KGHSH and CDR2 LQKENI come from the germline V gene. The CDR3 is made up of 15 amino acids. The CDR3 region has the DNA TGTGCCAGCTCACCAACCACAGGGGACGGAAACACCATATATTTT. This sequence encodes CASSPTTGDGNTIYF.

V and J are TRBV9 and TRBJ2-5; 12 bases are a match to TRBD2. CDR3 size: 16 residues. Looked up from germline, CDR1 is SGDLS and CDR2 is YYNGEE. J was trimmed by 6 bases and V by 0 bases; bases with no gene match: 6. In DNA, the CDR3 is TGTGCCAGCAGCGTAGATGCTAGCGGGAGGGCGAAGACCCAGTACTTC. Protein: CASSVDASGRAKTQYF. The entire variable domain, with the rest obtained from reference TRBV9 and TRBJ2-5, is as follows: DSGVTQTPKHLITATGQRVTLRCSPRSGDLSVYWYQQSLDQGLQFLIQYYNGEERAKGNILERFSAQQFPDLHSELNLSSLELGDSALYFCASSVDASGRAKTQYFGPGTRLLVL.

The chain joins TRBV5-4 to TRBJ2-6; perhaps TRBD1 as D (5 bases). Trimming left V 0 bases short and J 5 bases short, with 9 bases between. The CDR3 loop spans 15 amino acids. The germline CDR1 and CDR2 sequences are SGHNT and YYREEE (reference sequence). In DNA form, the CDR3 reads TGTGCCAGCAGCTTGGAAGGGGCGAGGGCCAACGTCCTGACTTTC. This translates into CASSLEGARANVLTF.

This clone has a handful of counts. The chain couples TRBV5-1 to TRBJ2-7, with 8 bases aligning to TRBD2. The trim removed 2 bases at V and 7 bases at J, leaving 14 bases unmatched. From germline, CDR1 is SGHRS and CDR2 YFSETQ. There are 16 residues in the CDR3. CDR3 protein: CASSLAPAGDYVEQYF. CDR3 bases: TGCGCCAGCAGCTTAGCGCCAGCGGGAGATTACGTGGAGCAGTACTTC.

The chain employs TRBV2 and TRBJ2-3, with 10 bases lining up with TRBD2. The CDR3 runs to 14 residues. The germline gives CDR1 SNHLY, CDR2 FYNNEI. Trimming removed 1 base from V and 6 bases from J; junction bases left unmatched: 1. The CDR3 loop reads CASSEGSGRDTQYF. DNA for the CDR3: TGTGCCAGCAGTGAAGGTAGCGGGAGGGATACGCAGTATTTT. Together with reference TRBV2 and TRBJ2-3, the CDR3 gives the full variable domain: EPEVTQTPSHQVTQMGQEVILRCVPISNHLYFYWYRQILGQKVEFLVSFYNNEISEKSEIFDDQFSVERPDGSNFTLKIRSTKLEDSAMYFCASSEGSGRDTQYFGPGTRLTVL.

The chain carries TRBV11-2 and TRBJ2-1, with 7 nucleotides matching TRBD1. This CDR3 has 15 residues. After removal of 3 bases from V and 2 bases from J, the junction contained 4 bases not matched to a gene. In germline, CDR1 is SGHAT, CDR2 FQNNGV. CDR3 region: CASSFNQGAYNEQFF. The CDR3 region has the DNA TGTGCCAGCAGCTTCAATCAGGGGGCCTACAATGAGCAGTTCTTC.

In this sample, this clone turned up a few times. In nucleotides, the CDR3 is TGTGCCAGCAGTTACTTGGGCCAGGTGGGAGATTCACCCCTCCACTTT. It translates to CASSYLGQVGDSPLHF. The chain couples TRBV6-5 to TRBJ1-6, with D uncertain. Between the trimmed V and J ends, which lost 1 base and 8 bases, there was a span of 15 bases. This CDR3 spans 16 amino acids. Germline assignment: CDR1 MNHEY and CDR2 SVGAGI.

This clone has a handful of counts. The rearrangement joins TRBV19 to TRBJ2-2; D is perhaps TRBD1 (6 bases). Trimming removed 2 bases from V and 3 bases from J, with 13 bases in between. There are 16 residues in the CDR3. Germline assignment: CDR1 LNHDA and CDR2 SQIVND (reference sequence). For the CDR3, the DNA is TGTGCCAGTAGTATACTCAGACAGGCCTACACCGGGGAGCTGTTTTTT. Translated: CASSILRQAYTGELFF.

The genes are TRBV5-1 and TRBJ1-6, with 8 nucleotides matching TRBD1. V gave up 5 bases and J gave up 8 bases; unmatched junction bases: 6. The CDR3 is 14 amino acids. Germline CDR1 is SGHRS and CDR2 is YFSETQ. The CDR3 loop reads CASRDRDLHSPLHF. CDR3 DNA sequence: TGCGCCAGCAGGGACAGGGACTTGCATTCACCCCTCCACTTT.

This clone was seen only a few times. The chain links TRBV10-2 to TRBJ1-2; 9 bases are a match to TRBD1. CDR3 length equals 13 residues. The V gene's germline CDR1 is WSHSY and CDR2 SAAADI. The V and J ends lost 5 bases and 7 bases, in that order; junction bases with no gene match: 5. DNA of the CDR3: TGCGCCAGCAGTAAACAGGGGGCGGGTGGCTACACCTTC. It is translated as CASSKQGAGGYTF.